This entry features one T cell receptor (beta chain) sequence. This clonotype was recorded a few times. Its antigen has not been determined. No much larger clone exists at a distance of one base, and base qualities are not known. The data were obtained in a study of regulatory T cells in long-lasting Graves disease listed by TCRdb under 2021. Concerning the study at large: To count as having persistent Graves' disease, a patient had to have received antithyroid drug treatment for over 5 years with TSH receptor autoantibodies remaining persistently positive. Patients with persistent Graves' disease were compared with patients with newly diagnosed Graves' disease using TCR sequencing and RNA sequencing of peripheral blood. On average, persistent Graves' disease patients in the clinical cohort had been on antithyroid drugs for about 10.3 years. The study took place in China and was registered as a clinical trial. TCR sequencing covered 13 persistent and around 20 newly diagnosed Graves' disease patients, around 35 samples in total. Findings and caveats that apply to the study as a whole: Compared with newly diagnosed patients, patients with persistent Graves' disease had lower TCR Shannon entropy and fewer highly expanded clones, which suggests clonal expansion. Sequencing and analysis were restricted to the TCR beta chain. Only peripheral blood was studied, because thyroid tissue, the primary lesion, was inaccessible. More public clonotypes were shared among persistent patients (about 2,800) than among newly diagnosed patients (966). The small sample size was acknowledged by the authors as a limitation that may reduce accuracy. Persistent disease showed preferential use of TRBV28, TRBJ1-2 and TRBJ2-5, whereas newly diagnosed disease favored TRBV20-1 and TRBJ2-1.

Interpreted using the paper, the time point label stands for: persistent/refractory GD, antithyroid drugs over 5 years with positive TRAb. For both TCR sequencing and RNA sequencing, RNA was extracted from PBMCs in TRIzol. The diagnosis of Graves' disease was made according to American Thyroid Association guidelines. Recruitment of patients was carried out at an endocrinology department in Xi'an, China. Each patient gave approximately 8.8 milliliters of peripheral blood, collected in an EDTA anticoagulant tube. PBMCs were isolated by Ficoll Paque Plus density gradient separation without further T cell sorting. An Agilent 2100 Bioanalyzer and agarose gel were used to assess RNA quality, and a NanoDrop 2000 was used to measure RNA concentration. Including the terminal cysteine and phenylalanine, the CDR3 comprises 14 residues. Only the CDR3 region is kept as DNA, spanning 42 bases read in frame from base 1. The germline V gene supplies CDR1 MGHRA and CDR2 YSYEKL. V is cut back by 5 bases and J by 4 bases, with 7 bases in the junction unmatched.

Library prep was done by multiplex PCR. The instrument given in TCRdb is Illumina HiSeq 4000. TCR beta libraries were built with iRepertoire HTBI primers and Arm-PCR amplification of CDR3 regions. PCR products were gel purified before sequencing. The authors' analysis ran thus. Gene usage analysis of CDR3 amino acid clonotypes used the approximately 62 TRBV and more than 13 TRBJ segments found across samples. COPE and FqMerger were used to merge filtered high-quality paired reads into contigs. BLAST was used to align contigs to the IMGT TRBV, TRBD and TRBJ reference genes, and CDR3 was defined following IMGT. Any clonotype with a frequency above 0.1% was classified as a highly expanded clone. Repertoire diversity was measured by Shannon entropy, and V-J evenness by the Gini coefficient. Public clonotypes were defined as clonotypes shared by more than one individual. TCRdb reprocessed the public reads (quality trimming at Q25 with fastp, clone calling with MiXCR) and kept in-frame beta chains. Identical CDR3 protein sequences are pooled into one entry, listed with their most common genes and DNA. For this entry, the V and J calls and clone size follow TCRdb and not the study's own pipeline. This sample holds fewer than 550,000 distinct CDR3 sequences; roughly 21% were observed only once. The ten largest clones represent approximately 6.4% of the sample.

Sequenced here: peripheral blood mononuclear cells (PBMCs), sampled when the disease was refractory, from a patient treated with antithyroid drugs. The rearrangement joined TRBV4-1 to TRBJ1-1; 7 bases in between match TRBD1. This receptor was taken from a female donor with Graves disease. Here is the DNA: TGCGCCAGCAGCTCCGGGACAGTCCCCACTGAAGCTTTCTTT. It is translated as CASSSGTVPTEAFF.